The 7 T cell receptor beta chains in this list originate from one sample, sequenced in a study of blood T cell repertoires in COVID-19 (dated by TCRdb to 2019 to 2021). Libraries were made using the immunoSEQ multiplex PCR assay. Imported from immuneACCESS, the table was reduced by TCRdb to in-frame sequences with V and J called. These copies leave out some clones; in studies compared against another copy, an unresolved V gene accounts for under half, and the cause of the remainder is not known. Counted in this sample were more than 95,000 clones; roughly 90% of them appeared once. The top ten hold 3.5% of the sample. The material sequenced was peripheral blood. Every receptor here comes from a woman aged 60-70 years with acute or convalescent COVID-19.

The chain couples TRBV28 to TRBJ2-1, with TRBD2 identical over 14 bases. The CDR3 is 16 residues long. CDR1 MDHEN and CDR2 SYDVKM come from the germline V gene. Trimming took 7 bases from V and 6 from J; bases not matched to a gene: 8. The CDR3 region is CASTTAGLAGANEQFF. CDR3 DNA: TGTGCCAGCACGACTGCGGGACTAGCGGGAGCCAATGAGCAGTTCTTC.

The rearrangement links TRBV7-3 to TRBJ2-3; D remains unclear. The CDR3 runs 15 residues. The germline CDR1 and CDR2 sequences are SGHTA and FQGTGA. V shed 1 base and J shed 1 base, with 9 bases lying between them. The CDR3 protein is CASSLRSGGTDTQYF. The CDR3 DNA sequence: TGTGCCAGCAGCTTAAGATCGGGTGGCACAGATACGCAGTATTTT.

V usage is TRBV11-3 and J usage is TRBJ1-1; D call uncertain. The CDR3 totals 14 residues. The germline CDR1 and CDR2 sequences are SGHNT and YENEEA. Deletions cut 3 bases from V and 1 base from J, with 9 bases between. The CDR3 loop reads CASSFHGENTEAFF. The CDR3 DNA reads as TGTGCCAGCAGCTTCCACGGGGAGAACACTGAAGCTTTCTTT.

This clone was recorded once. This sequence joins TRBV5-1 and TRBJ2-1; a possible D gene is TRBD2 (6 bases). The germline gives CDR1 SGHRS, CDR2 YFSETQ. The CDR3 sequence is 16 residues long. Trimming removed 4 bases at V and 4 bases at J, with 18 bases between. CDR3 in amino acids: CASSPQVSGQYNEQFF. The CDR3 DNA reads TGCGCCAGCAGCCCTCAAGTTAGCGGACAATACAATGAGCAGTTCTTC.

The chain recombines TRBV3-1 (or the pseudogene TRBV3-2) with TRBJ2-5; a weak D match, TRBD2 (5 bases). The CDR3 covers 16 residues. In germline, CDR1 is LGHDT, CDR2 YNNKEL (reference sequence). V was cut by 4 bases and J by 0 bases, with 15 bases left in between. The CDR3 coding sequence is TGTGCCAGCAGCCTACCAGGACTCACGTACCAAGAGACCCAGTACTTC. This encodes CASSLPGLTYQETQYF.

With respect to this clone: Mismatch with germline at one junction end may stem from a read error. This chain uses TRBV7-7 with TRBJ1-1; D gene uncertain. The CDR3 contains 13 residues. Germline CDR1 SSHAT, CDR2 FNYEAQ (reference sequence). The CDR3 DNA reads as TGTGCTAGCAGCTACACACGGAACACTGAAGCTTTCTTT. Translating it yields CASSYTRNTEAFF.

CDR3: CASSLQVAGGSIDEQFF. The CDR3 bases are TGTGCCAGCAGCCTCCAGGTAGCGGGAGGGTCAATCGATGAGCAGTTCTTC. This rearrangement joins TRBV7-9 to TRBJ2-1; TRBD2 matches 11 bases. Germline CDR1 and CDR2: SEHNR and FQNEAQ (reference sequence). The CDR3 has 17 residues. The ends lost 5 bases at V and 8 bases at J; junction bases unmatched: 14.